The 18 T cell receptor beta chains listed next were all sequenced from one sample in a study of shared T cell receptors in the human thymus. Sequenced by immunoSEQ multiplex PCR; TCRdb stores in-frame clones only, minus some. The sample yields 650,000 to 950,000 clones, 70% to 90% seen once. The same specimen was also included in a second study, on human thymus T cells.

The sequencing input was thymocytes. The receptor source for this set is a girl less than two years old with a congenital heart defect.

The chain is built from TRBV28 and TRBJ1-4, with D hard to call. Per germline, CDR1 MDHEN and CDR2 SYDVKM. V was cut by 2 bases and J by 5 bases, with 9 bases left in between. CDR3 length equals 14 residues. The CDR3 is CASSLTAENEKLFF. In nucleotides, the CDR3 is TGTGCCAGCAGTTTAACCGCGGAAAATGAAAAACTGTTTTTT.

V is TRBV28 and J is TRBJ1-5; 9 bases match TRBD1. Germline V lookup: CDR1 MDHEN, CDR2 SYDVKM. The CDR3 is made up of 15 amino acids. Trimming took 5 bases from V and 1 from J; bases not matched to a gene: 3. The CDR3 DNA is TGTGCCAGCAGTGACGGACAGGGGAGCAATCAGCCCCAGCATTTT. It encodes CASSDGQGSNQPQHF. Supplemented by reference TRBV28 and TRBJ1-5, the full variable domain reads DVKVTQSSRYLVKRTGEKVFLECVQDMDHENMFWYRQDPGLGLRLIYFSYDVKMKEKGDIPEGYSVSREKKERFSLILESASTNQTSMYLCASSDGQGSNQPQHFGDGTRLSIL.

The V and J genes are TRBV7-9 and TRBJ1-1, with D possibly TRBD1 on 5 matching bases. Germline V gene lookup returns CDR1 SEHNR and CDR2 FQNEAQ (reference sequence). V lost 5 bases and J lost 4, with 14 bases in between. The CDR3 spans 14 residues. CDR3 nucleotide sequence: TGTGCCAGCAGCGTGGACGGGGGTTCCACTGAAGCTTTCTTT. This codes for CASSVDGGSTEAFF.

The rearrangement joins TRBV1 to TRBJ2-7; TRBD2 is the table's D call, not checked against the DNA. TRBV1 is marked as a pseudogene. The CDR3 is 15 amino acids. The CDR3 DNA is TGCACCAGCAGCCAAGGGAGGGGGGGCCGCTACGAGCAGTACTTC. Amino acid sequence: CTSSQGRGGRYEQYF.

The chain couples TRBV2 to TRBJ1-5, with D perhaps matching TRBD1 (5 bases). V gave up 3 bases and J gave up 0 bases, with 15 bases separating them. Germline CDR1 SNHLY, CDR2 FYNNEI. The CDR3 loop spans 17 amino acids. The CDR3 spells CASSEGLEAYSNQPQHF. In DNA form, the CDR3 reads TGTGCCAGCAGTGAGGGGCTCGAAGCTTATAGCAATCAGCCCCAGCATTTT.

The CDR3 here is CASGLARQATNEKLFF. CDR3 nucleotide sequence: TGTGCTAGTGGTTTGGCCCGACAGGCAACTAATGAAAAACTGTTTTTT. This chain joins TRBV12-5 and TRBJ1-4, with D perhaps matching TRBD1 (6 bases). The V gene lost 1 base and the J gene lost 0 bases, with 9 bases spanning the gap. This CDR3 is 16 amino acids long. Germline V gene sequence: CDR1 LGHNT, CDR2 FRNRAP.

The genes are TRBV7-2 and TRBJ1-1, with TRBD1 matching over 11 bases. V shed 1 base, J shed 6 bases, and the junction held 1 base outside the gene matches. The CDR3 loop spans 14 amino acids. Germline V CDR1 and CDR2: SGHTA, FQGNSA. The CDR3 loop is CASSLGDRGSEAFF. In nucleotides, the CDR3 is TGTGCCAGCAGCTTAGGGGACAGGGGGTCTGAAGCTTTCTTT.

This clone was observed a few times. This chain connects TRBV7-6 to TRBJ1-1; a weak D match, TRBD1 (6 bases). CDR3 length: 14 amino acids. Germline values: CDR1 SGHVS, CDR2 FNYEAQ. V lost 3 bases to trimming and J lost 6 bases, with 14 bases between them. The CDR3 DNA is TGTGCCAGCAGCTTCTTGGACAGTCTCGCTGAAGCTTTCTTT. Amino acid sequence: CASSFLDSLAEAFF.

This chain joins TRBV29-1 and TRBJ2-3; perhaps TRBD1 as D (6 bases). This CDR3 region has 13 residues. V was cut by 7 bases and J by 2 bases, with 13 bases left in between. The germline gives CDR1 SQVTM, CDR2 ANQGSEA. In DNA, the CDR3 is TGCAGCGCCAGGGGACCGCTCACAGATACGCAGTATTTT. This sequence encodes CSARGPLTDTQYF.

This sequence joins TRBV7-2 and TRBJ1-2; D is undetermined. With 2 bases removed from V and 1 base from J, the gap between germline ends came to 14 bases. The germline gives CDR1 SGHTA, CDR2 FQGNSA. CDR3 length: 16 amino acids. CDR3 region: CASSLRTGSGNYGYTF. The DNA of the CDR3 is TGTGCCAGCAGCTTACGGACTGGGAGCGGTAACTATGGCTACACCTTC.

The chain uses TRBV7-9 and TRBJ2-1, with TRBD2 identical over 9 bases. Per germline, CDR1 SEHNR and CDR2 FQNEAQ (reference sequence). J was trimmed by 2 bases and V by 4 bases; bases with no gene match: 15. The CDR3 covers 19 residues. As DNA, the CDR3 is TGTGCCAGCAGCTCCGAGAGGAGCGGGGGGTATATAACCTACAATGAGCAGTTCTTC. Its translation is CASSSERSGGYITYNEQFF.

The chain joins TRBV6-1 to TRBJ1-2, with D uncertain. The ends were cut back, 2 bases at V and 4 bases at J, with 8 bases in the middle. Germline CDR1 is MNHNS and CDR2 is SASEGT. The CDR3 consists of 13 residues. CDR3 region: CASSELSLYGYTF. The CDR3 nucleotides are TGTGCCAGCAGTGAATTGAGTCTCTATGGCTACACCTTC.

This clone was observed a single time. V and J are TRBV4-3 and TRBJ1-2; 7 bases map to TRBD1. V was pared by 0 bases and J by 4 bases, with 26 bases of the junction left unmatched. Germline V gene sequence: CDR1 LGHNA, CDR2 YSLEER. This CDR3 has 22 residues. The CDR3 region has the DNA TGCGCCAGCAGCCAAGATTTTAAGGGACAGCCACCTGCTAAATCGGGCGCCTATGGCTACACCTTC. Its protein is CASSQDFKGQPPAKSGAYGYTF.

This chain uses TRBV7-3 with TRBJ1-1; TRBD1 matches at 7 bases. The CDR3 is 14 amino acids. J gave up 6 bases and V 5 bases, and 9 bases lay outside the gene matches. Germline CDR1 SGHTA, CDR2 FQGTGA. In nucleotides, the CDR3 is TGTGCCAGCAGCCCATGGGGACAGCACGCTGAAGCTTTCTTT. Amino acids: CASSPWGQHAEAFF. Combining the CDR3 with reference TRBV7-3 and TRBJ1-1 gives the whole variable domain GAGVSQTPSNKVTEKGKYVELRCDPISGHTALYWYRQSLGQGPEFLIYFQGTGAADDSGLPNDRFFAVRPEGSVSTLKIQRTERGDSAVYLCASSPWGQHAEAFFGQGTRLTVV.

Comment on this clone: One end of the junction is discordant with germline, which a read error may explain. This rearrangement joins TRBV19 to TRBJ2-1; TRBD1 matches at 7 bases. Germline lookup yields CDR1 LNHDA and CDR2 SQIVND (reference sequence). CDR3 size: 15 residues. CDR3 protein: CASSSGTAVYTEQFF. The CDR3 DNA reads TGTGCCAGTAGTTCCGGGACAGCTGTCTACACTGAGCAGTTCTTC.

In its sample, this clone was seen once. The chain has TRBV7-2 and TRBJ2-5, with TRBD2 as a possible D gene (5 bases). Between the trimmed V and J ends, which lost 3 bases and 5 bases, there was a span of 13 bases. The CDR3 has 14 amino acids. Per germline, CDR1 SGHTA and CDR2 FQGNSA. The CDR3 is CASSLTGVVETQYF. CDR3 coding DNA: TGTGCCAGCAGCTTGACCGGGGTTGTCGAGACCCAGTACTTC.

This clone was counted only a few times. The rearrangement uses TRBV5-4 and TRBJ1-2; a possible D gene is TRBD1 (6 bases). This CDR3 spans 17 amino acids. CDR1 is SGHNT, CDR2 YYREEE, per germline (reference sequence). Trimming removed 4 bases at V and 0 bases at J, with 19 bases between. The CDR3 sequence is CASSPVRNRDPNYGYTF. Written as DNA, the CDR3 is TGTGCCAGCAGCCCCGTCAGGAACAGGGACCCTAACTATGGCTACACCTTC.

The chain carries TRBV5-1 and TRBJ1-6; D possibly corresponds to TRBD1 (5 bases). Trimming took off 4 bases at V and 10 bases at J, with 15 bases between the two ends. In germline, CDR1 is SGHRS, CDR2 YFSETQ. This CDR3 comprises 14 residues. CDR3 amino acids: CASSTRVGRSPLHF. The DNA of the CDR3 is TGCGCCAGCAGCACCAGGGTTGGACGGTCACCCCTCCACTTT.